The subject of this entry is one T cell receptor beta chain. Its antigen is not identified. TCR beta CDR3 regions were amplified from RNA transcripts. HTBI primers were used for first-round RT-PCR of the TCR CDR3. MiXCR, run by TCRdb on the multiplex PCR reads, gives a single entry per CDR3 protein. The sample lists roughly 380,000 distinct CDR3 sequences, less than 15% occurring once. The sample originates from a study of T cells in Graves' hyperthyroidism and ophthalmopathy. The hyperthyroidism was newly diagnosed and had lasted under 2 months; the patients were aged 18 to 65. Initially, at the first diagnosis of hyperthyroidism and before any ophthalmopathy symptoms, blood was sampled. Whole-study results and caveats: Blood shared most expanded thyroid clonotypes above 0.001. From stable hyperthyroidism, ophthalmopathy was set apart by a 13 V-J model.

V shed 3 bases, J shed 3 bases, and the junction held 5 bases outside the gene matches. Germline V lookup: CDR1 KGHSH, CDR2 LQKENI. The CDR3 spans 16 residues. This receptor was taken from a man aged 25-45 years with Graves' hyperthyroidism that later progressed to Graves' ophthalmopathy. V is TRBV18 and J is TRBJ2-3, with TRBD1 matching over 11 bases. The material sequenced was blood. DNA of the CDR3: TGTGCCAGCTCACCCTCGGGACAGGGGGGTACAGATACGCAGTATTTT. Translation gives CASSPSGQGGTDTQYF.